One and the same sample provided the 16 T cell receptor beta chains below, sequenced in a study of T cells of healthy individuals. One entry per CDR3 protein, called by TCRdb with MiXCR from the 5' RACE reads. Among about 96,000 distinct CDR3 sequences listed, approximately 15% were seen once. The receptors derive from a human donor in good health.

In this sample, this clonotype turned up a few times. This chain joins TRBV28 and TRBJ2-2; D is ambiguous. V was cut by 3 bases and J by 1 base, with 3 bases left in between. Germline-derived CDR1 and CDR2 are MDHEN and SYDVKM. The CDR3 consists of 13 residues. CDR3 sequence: CASSFLNTGELFF. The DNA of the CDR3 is TGTGCCAGCAGTTTCCTGAACACCGGGGAGCTGTTTTTT.

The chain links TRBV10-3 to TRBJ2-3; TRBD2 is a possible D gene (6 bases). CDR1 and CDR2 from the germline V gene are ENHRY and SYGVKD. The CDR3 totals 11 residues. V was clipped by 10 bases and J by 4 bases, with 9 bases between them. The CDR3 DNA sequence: TGTGCCACCGCTAGCGCAGATACGCAGTATTTT. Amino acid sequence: CATASADTQYF.

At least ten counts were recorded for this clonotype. As DNA, the CDR3 is TGCAGTGCCGGGACCAACTATGGCTACACCTTC. Translation gives CSAGTNYGYTF. The chain joins TRBV20-1 to TRBJ1-2; a weak D match, TRBD1 (5 bases). CDR1 is DFQATT and CDR2 is SNEGSKA in the germline V gene (reference sequence). Trimming took 6 bases from V and 2 from J, leaving 7 bases between them. The CDR3 runs to 11 residues.

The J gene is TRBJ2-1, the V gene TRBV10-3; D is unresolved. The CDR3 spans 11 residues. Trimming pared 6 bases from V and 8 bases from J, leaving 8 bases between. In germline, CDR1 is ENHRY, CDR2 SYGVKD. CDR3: CAIRGGDEQFF. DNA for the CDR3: TGTGCCATCAGAGGTGGTGATGAGCAGTTCTTC.

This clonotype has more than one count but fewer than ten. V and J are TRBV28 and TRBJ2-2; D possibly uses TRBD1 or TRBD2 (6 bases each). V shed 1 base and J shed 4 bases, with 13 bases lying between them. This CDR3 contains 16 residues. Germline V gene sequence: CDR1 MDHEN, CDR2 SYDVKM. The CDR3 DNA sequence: TGTGCCAGCAGTTTATCTTGGGGGGCCGGCACCGGGGAGCTGTTTTTT. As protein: CASSLSWGAGTGELFF. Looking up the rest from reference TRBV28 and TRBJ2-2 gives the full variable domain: DVKVTQSSRYLVKRTGEKVFLECVQDMDHENMFWYRQDPGLGLRLIYFSYDVKMKEKGDIPEGYSVSREKKERFSLILESASTNQTSMYLCASSLSWGAGTGELFFGEGSRLTVL.

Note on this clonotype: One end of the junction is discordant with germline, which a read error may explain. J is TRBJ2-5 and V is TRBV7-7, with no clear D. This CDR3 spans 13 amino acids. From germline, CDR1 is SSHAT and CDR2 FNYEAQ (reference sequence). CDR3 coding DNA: TGTGCTAGCAGCTTAAATCACGCTGAGACCCAGTACTTC. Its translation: CASSLNHAETQYF.

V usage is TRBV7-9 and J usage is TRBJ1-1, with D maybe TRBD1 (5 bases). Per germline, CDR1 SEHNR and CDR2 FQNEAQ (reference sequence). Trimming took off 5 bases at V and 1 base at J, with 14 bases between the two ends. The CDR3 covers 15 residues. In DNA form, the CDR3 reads TGTGCCAGCAGCCCCCGGGGGTCGGGGAACACTGAAGCTTTCTTT. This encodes CASSPRGSGNTEAFF.

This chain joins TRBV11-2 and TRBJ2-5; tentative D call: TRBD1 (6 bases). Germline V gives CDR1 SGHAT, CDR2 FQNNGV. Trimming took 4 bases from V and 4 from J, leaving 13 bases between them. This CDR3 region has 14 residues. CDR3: CASSSRTVRETQYF. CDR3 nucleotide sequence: TGTGCCAGCAGCTCCCGGACAGTCCGAGAGACCCAGTACTTC.

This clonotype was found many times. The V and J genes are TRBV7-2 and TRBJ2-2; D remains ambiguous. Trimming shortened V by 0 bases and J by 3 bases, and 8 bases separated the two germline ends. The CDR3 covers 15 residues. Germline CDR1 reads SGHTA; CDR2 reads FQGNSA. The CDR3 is CASSLARADTGELFF. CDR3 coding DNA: TGTGCCAGCAGCTTAGCGCGCGCTGACACCGGGGAGCTGTTTTTT.

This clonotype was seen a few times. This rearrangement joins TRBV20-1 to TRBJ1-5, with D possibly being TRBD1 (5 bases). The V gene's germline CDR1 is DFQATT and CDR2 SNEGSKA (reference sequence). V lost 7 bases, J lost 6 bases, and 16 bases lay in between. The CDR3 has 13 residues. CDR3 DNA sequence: TGCAGTGGGAGAGATAGGGGTAGTCAGCCCCAGCATTTT. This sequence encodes CSGRDRGSQPQHF.

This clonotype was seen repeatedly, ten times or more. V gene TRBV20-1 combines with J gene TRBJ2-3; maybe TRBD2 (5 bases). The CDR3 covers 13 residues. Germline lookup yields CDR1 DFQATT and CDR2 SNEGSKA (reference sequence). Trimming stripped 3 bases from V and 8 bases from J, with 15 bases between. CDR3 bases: TGCAGTGCTAGCCCAACCCCGGGGAGTACGCAGTATTTT. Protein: CSASPTPGSTQYF.

The CDR3 region has the DNA TGTGCCAGCAGGACCCCCATGACAGGGAAATACGGCTACACCTTC. As protein: CASRTPMTGKYGYTF. The V call is TRBV6-2 or TRBV6-3, the J call TRBJ1-2; TRBD1 matches 7 bases. Germline values: CDR1 MNHEY, CDR2 SVGEGT. The J segment lost 8 bases and the V segment lost 6 bases, leaving 15 bases of the junction unmatched. This CDR3 region has 15 residues.

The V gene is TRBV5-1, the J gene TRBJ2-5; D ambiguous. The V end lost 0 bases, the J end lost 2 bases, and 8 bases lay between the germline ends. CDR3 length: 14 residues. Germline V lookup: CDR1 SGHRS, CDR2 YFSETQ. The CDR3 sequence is CASSLDGNQETQYF. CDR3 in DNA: TGCGCCAGCAGCTTGGATGGGAATCAAGAGACCCAGTACTTC.

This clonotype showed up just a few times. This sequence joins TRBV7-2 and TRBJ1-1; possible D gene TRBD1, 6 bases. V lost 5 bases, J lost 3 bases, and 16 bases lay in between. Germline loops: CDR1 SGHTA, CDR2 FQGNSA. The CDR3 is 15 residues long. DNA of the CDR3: TGTGCCAGCAGCCTGGACAGAGTCATTGACACTGAAGCTTTCTTT. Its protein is CASSLDRVIDTEAFF.

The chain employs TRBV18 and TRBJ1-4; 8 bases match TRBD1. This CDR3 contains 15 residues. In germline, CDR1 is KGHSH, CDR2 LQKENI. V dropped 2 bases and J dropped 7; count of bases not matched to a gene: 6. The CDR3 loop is CASSPGQGSVEKLFF. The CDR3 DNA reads TGTGCCAGCTCACCAGGACAGGGTAGCGTTGAAAAACTGTTTTTT.

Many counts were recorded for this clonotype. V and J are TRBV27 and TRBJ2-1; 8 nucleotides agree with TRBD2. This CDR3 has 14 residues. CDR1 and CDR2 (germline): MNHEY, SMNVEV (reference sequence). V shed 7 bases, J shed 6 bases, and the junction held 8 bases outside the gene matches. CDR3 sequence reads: CASNLREGINEQFF. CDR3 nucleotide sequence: TGTGCCAGCAATCTCCGGGAGGGTATCAATGAGCAGTTCTTC.